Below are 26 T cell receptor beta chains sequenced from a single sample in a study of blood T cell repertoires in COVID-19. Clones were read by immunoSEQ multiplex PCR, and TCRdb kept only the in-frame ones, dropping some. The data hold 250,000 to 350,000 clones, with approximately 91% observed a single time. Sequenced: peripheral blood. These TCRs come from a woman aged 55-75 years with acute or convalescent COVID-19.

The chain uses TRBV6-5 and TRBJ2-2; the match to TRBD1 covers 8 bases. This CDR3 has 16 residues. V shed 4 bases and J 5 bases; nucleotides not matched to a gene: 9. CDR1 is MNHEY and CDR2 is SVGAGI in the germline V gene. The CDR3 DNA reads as TGTGCCAGCAGTTCCGGACAGGGTATCGGGACCGGGGAGCTGTTTTTT. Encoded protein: CASSSGQGIGTGELFF.

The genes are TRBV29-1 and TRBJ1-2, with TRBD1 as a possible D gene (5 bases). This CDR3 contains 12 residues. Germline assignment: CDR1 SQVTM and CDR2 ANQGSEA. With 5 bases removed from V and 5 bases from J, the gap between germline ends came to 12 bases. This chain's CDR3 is CSVIRESYGYTF. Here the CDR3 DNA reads TGCAGCGTTATCAGGGAATCATATGGCTACACCTTC.

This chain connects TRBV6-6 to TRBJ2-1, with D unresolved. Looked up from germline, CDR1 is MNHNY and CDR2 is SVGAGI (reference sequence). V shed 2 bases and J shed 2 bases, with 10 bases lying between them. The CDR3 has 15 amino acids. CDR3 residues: CASSYMPTAYNEQFF. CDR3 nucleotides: TGTGCCAGCAGTTACATGCCAACGGCCTACAATGAGCAGTTCTTC.

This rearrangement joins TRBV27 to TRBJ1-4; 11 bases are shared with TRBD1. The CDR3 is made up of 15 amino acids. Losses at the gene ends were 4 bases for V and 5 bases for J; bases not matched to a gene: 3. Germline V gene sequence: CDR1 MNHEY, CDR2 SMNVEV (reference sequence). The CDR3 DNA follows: TGTGCCAGCAGTTCATGGGACAGGGGGAATGAAAAACTGTTTTTT. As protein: CASSSWDRGNEKLFF.

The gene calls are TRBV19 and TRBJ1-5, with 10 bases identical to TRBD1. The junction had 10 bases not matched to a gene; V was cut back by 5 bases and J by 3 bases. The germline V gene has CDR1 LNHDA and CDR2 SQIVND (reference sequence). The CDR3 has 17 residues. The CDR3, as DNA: TGTGCCAGTAGTCTTGGGACAGGGGAGGCCCTCAATCAGCCCCAGCATTTT. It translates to CASSLGTGEALNQPQHF.

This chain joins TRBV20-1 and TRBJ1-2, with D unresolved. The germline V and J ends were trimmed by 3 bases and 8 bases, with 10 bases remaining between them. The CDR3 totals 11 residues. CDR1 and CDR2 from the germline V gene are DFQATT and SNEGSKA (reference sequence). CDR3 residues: CSASLPRGYTF. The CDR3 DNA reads TGCAGTGCTAGCCTCCCACGGGGCTACACCTTC.

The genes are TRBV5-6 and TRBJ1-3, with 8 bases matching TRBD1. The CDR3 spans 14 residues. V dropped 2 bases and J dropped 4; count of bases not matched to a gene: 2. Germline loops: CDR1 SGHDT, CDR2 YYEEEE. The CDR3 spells CASSFGQGGNTIYF. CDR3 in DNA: TGTGCCAGCAGCTTCGGACAGGGAGGAAACACCATATATTTT.

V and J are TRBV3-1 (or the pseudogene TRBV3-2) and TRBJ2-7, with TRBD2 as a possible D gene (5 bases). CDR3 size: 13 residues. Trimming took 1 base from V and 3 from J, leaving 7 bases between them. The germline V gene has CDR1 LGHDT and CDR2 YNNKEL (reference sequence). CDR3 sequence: CASSQGTDYEQYF. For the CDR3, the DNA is TGTGCCAGCAGCCAAGGGACTGACTACGAGCAGTACTTC.

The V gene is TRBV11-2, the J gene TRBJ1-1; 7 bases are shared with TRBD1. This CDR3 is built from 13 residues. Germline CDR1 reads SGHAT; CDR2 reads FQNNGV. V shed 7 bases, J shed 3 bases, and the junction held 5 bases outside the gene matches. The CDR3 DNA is TGTGCCAGCAACCTCAGGGGGGACACTGAAGCTTTCTTT. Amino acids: CASNLRGDTEAFF.

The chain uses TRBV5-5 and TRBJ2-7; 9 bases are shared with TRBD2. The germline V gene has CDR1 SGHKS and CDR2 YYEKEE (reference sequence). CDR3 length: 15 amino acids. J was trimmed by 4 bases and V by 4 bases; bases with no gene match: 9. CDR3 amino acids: CASSQILAGAYEQYF. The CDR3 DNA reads TGTGCCAGCAGCCAGATTTTAGCGGGGGCGTACGAGCAGTACTTC.

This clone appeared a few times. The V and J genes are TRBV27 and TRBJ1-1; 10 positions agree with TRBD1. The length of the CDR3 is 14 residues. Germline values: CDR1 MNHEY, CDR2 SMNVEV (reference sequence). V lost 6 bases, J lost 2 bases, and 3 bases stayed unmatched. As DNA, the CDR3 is TGTGCCAGCAGGACAGGGGGCACCAACACTGAAGCTTTCTTT. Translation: CASRTGGTNTEAFF.

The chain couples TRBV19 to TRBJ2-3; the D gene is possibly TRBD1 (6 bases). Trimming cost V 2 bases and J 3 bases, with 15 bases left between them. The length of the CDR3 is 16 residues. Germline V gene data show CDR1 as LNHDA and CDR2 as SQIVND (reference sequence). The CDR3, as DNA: TGTGCCAGTAGTATACGGCCTACAGGGTGGACAGATACGCAGTATTTT. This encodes CASSIRPTGWTDTQYF.

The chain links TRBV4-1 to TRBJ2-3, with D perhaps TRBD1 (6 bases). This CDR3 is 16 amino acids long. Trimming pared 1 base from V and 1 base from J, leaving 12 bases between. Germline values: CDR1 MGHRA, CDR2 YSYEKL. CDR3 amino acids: CASSQVGARGTDTQYF. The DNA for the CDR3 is TGCGCCAGCAGCCAAGTGGGGGCTCGGGGCACAGATACGCAGTATTTT.

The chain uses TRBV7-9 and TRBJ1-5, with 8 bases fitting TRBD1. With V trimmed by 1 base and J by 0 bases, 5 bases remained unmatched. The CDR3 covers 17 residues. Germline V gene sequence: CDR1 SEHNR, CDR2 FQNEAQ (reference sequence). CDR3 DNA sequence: TGTGCCAGCAGCTTAGGGGCAGGGGGCCATAGCAATCAGCCCCAGCATTTT. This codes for CASSLGAGGHSNQPQHF.

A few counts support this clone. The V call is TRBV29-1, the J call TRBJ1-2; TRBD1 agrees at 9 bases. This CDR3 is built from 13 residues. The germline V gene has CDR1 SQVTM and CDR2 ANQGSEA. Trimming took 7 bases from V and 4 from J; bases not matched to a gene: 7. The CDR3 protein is CSGGDRGFYGYTF. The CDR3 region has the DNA TGCAGCGGGGGCGACAGGGGGTTCTATGGCTACACCTTC.

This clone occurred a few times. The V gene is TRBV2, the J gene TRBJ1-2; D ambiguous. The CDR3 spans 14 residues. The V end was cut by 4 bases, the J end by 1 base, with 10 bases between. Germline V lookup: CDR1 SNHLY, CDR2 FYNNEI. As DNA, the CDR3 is TGTGCCAGCAGTGGGGTGGAGGTTAACTATGGCTACACCTTC. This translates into CASSGVEVNYGYTF.

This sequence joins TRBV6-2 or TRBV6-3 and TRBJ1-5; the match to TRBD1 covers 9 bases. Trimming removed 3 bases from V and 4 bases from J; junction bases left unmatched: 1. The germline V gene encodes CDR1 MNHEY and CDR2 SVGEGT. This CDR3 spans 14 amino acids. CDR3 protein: CASSYGTGNQPQHF. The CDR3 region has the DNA TGTGCCAGCAGTTATGGGACAGGGAATCAGCCCCAGCATTTT.

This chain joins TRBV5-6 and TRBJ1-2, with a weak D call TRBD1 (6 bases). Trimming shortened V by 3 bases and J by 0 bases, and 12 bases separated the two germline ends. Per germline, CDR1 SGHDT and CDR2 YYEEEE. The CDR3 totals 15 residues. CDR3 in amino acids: CASSSTGTTNYGYTF. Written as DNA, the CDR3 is TGTGCCAGCAGCTCGACAGGAACTACTAACTATGGCTACACCTTC.

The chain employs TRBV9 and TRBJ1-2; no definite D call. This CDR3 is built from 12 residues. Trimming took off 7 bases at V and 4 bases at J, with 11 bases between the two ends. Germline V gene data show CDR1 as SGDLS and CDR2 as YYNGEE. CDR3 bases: TGTGCCAGCGGAGACTCACCCTATGGCTACACCTTC. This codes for CASGDSPYGYTF. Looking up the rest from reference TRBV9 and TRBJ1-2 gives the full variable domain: DSGVTQTPKHLITATGQRVTLRCSPRSGDLSVYWYQQSLDQGLQFLIQYYNGEERAKGNILERFSAQQFPDLHSELNLSSLELGDSALYFCASGDSPYGYTFGSGTRLTVV.

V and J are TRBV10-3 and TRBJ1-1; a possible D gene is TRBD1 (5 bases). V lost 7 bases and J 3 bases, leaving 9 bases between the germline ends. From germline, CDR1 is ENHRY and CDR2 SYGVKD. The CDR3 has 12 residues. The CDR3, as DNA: TGTGCCATCAAGGGGTGGGACACTGAAGCTTTCTTT. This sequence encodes CAIKGWDTEAFF.

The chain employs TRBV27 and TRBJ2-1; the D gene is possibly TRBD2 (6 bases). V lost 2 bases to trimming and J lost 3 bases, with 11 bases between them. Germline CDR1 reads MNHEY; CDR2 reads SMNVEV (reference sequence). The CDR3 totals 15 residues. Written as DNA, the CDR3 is TGTGCCAGCAGTTTAAGTAGCGGTTTCTACAATGAGCAGTTCTTC. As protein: CASSLSSGFYNEQFF.

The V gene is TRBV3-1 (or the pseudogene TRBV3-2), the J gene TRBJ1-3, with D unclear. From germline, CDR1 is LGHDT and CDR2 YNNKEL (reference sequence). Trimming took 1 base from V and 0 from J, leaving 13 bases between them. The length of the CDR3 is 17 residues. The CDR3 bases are TGTGCCAGCAGCCAAGCGAGGGCCTCGATCTCTGGAAACACCATATATTTT. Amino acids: CASSQARASISGNTIYF.

DNA for the CDR3: TGTGCCAGCAGCTTGACAGGGCTTAGGGATGGCTACACCTTC. It encodes CASSLTGLRDGYTF. The chain joins TRBV5-6 to TRBJ1-2, with D possibly TRBD1 on 6 matching bases. V was trimmed by 1 base and J by 6 bases, leaving 13 bases between them. The CDR3 is 14 residues long. CDR1 SGHDT and CDR2 YYEEEE come from the germline V gene.

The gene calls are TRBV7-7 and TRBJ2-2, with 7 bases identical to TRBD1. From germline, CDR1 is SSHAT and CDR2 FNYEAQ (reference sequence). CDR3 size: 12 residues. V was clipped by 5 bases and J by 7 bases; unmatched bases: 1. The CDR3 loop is CASSTGVGELFF. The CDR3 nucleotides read TGTGCCAGCAGCACAGGGGTCGGGGAGCTGTTTTTT.

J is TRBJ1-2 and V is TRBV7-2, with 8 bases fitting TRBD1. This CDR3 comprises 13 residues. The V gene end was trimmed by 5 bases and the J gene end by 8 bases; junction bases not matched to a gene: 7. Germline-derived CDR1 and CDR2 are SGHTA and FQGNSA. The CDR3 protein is CASSDRGVRGYTF. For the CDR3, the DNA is TGTGCCAGCAGCGACAGGGGTGTCAGGGGCTACACCTTC.

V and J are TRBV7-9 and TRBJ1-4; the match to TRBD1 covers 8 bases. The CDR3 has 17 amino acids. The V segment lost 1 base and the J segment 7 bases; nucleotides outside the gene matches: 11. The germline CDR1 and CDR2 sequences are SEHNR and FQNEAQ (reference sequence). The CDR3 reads CASSLVSQPGQAEKLFF. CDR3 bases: TGTGCCAGCAGCTTAGTTAGTCAGCCGGGACAGGCTGAAAAACTGTTTTTT.